The clone carrying this TCR beta chain was picked up one time. Antigen: not known. Only in-frame clones appear in the TCRdb table, and some are missing; sequencing was by immunoSEQ multiplex PCR. The repertoire holds 150,000 to 200,000 clones, about 87% seen once, with 3.5% to 5.5% in the top ten. The entry originates in a study of T cell responses to AZD1222 COVID-19 vaccine. Notes on the study in general: Receipt of two AZD1222 doses was followed by a rise in Spike-specific TCR breadth and depth. The number of AZD1222 recipients seropositive at baseline was only 6 or 7.

The germline CDR1 and CDR2 sequences are KGHSH and LQKENI. The CDR3 contains 18 residues. V was pared by 3 bases and J by 2 bases, with 22 bases between. The chain carries TRBV18 and TRBJ1-2, with D possibly being TRBD1 (6 bases). The specimen was peripheral blood, collected 28 days after the second dose of the MenACWY control vaccine. This TCR derives from an adult who received the MenACWY meningococcal vaccine as a control. This CDR3 is CASSPPNSGQRKNYGYTF. The CDR3 nucleotides are TGTGCCAGCTCACCCCCAAACTCCGGACAGCGAAAAAACTATGGCTACACCTTC.